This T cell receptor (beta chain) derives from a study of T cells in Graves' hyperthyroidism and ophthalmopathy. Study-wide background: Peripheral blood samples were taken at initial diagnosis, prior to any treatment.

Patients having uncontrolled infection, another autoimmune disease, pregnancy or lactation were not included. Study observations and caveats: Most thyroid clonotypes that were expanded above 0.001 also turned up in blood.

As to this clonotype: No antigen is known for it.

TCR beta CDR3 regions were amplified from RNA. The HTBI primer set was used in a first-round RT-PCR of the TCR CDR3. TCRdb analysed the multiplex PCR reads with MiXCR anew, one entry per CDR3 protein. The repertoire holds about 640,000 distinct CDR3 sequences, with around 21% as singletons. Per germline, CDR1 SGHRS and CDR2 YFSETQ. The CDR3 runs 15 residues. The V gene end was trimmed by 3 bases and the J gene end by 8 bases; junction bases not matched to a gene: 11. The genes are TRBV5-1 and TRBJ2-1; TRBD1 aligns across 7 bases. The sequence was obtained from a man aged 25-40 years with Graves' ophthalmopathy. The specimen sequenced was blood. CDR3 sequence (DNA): TGCGCCAGCAGCTCGGACAGGTCGCTGATCGATGAGCAGTTCTTC. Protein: CASSSDRSLIDEQFF.